One and the same sample provided the 5 T cell receptor beta chains below, sequenced in a study of CD8 T cells in ankylosing spondylitis (dated by TCRdb to about 2017). The library relied on 5' RACE. The sequencer was an Illumina HiSeq 2500. TCRdb reworked the public reads: Q25 trimming with fastp, MiXCR clone assembly, productive beta chains retained. Each CDR3 protein appears once, grouped with its most common genes and DNA. The sample table records fewer than 250,000 distinct CDR3 sequences; 10% of these occur just once. The ten top clones hold 2.6% of the sample. Sequencing was done on a sample of blood, either unsorted or a sorted T cell fraction (not recorded which). The receptor source for this set is a male donor with ankylosing spondylitis or in good health (not recorded which).

This chain links TRBV11-2 with TRBJ2-1; tentative D call: TRBD2 (5 bases). V was clipped by 4 bases and J by 8 bases, with 15 bases between them. The CDR3 is 14 residues long. The germline gives CDR1 SGHAT, CDR2 FQNNGV. The DNA for the CDR3 is TGTGCCAGCAGCTCTGACGGGGTGGGAGATGAGCAGTTCTTC. Amino acids: CASSSDGVGDEQFF.

This clonotype appeared many times. Here the CDR3 reads CASTLEPGLANNEQFF. CDR3 in DNA: TGCGCCAGCACCCTCGAACCGGGACTAGCCAACAATGAGCAGTTCTTC. This sequence joins TRBV5-1 and TRBJ2-1, with 9 bases that match TRBD2. Germline assignment: CDR1 SGHRS and CDR2 YFSETQ. Germline trimming cut 6 bases from V and 5 bases from J; bases unmatched to any gene: 12. CDR3 length equals 16 residues.

On this clonotype itself: A junction end diverges from the germline sequence, so it may reflect a read error. The chain combines TRBV7-2 with TRBJ2-1; tentatively, D is TRBD2 (5 bases). The length of the CDR3 is 16 residues. Germline V gives CDR1 SGHTA, CDR2 FQGNSA. The CDR3 protein is CASSLAAAASYNEQFF. For the CDR3, the DNA is TGTGCCAGCAGCCTAGCAGCGGCGGCTTCCTACAATGAGCAGTTCTTC.

This clonotype has ten or more counts. The V and J genes are TRBV6-1 and TRBJ1-2; 10 bases match TRBD1. CDR1 is MNHNS, CDR2 SASEGT, per germline. Unmatched junction bases numbered 9, after V lost 6 bases and J lost 5 bases. This CDR3 is built from 15 residues. The CDR3 sequence is CASRGSGTGVYGYTF. In nucleotides, the CDR3 is TGTGCCAGCAGAGGCTCCGGGACAGGGGTTTATGGCTACACCTTC.

In this sample, this clonotype turned up a few times. The gene calls are TRBV6-7 and TRBJ2-7; 8 bases line up with TRBD1. TRBV6-7 has ORF status, its function being uncertain. This CDR3 has 12 amino acids. With V trimmed by 11 bases and J by 2 bases, 5 bases remained unmatched. The CDR3 here is CAGQGKPYEQYF. The CDR3 nucleotides read TGTGCCGGACAGGGTAAGCCCTACGAGCAGTACTTC.